These 30 T cell receptor beta chains originate from one sample sequenced in a study of identical twins. TCRdb passed the 5' RACE reads through MiXCR, listing each CDR3 protein once. Of about 790,000 distinct CDR3 sequences in the sample, roughly 20% were seen once. The sample also formed part of further work on T cells expressing NK-cell markers.

Sample: PBMCs. The source of these receptors is a woman under 30 in good health.

The rearrangement uses TRBV5-5 and TRBJ2-7, with a tentative D call TRBD1 (6 bases). The V end lost 2 bases, the J end lost 4 bases, and 25 bases lay between the germline ends. From germline, CDR1 is SGHKS and CDR2 YYEKEE (reference sequence). The CDR3 contains 18 residues. CDR3 coding DNA: TGTGCCAGCAGCTTAATGCTCAGGGGATCAAACGGAATTTACGAGCAGTACTTC. It codes for CASSLMLRGSNGIYEQYF.

The chain combines TRBV15 with TRBJ2-3, with TRBD1 identical over 7 bases. The CDR3 consists of 16 residues. Trimming took 1 base from V and 5 from J; bases not matched to a gene: 9. CDR1 and CDR2 from the germline V gene are LNHNV and YYDKDF (reference sequence). The CDR3 is CATSRALGQWEDTQYF. CDR3 bases: TGTGCCACCAGCAGAGCCCTGGGACAGTGGGAAGATACGCAGTATTTT. Using reference TRBV15 and TRBJ2-3 for the parts outside the CDR3, the full variable domain is DAMVIQNPRYQVTQFGKPVTLSCSQTLNHNVMYWYQQKSSQAPKLLFHYYDKDFNNEADTPDNFQSRRPNTSFCFLDIRSPGLGDTAMYLCATSRALGQWEDTQYFGPGTRLTVL.

The chain recombines TRBV7-2 with TRBJ2-2, with D possibly being TRBD1 (5 bases). Germline loops: CDR1 SGHTA, CDR2 FQGNSA. This CDR3 spans 13 amino acids. Between the trimmed V and J ends, which lost 4 bases and 8 bases, there was a span of 11 bases. The CDR3 nucleotides read TGTGCCAGCAGCTCGCAGGGTGGGGGGGAGCTGTTTTTT. Encoded protein: CASSSQGGGELFF.

This clonotype has just a few counts. The chain recombines TRBV5-1 with TRBJ2-6; D gene uncertain. Trimming left V 0 bases short and J 0 bases short, with 10 bases between. Per the germline V gene, CDR1 is SGHRS and CDR2 is YFSETQ. The CDR3 extends over 17 amino acids. The CDR3 DNA follows: TGCGCCAGCAGCTTGGGATTGTGGTCCTCTGGGGCCAACGTCCTGACTTTC. It translates to CASSLGLWSSGANVLTF. The full variable domain, in which reference TRBV5-1 and TRBJ2-6 provide the parts outside the CDR3, is KAGVTQTPRYLIKTRGQQVTLSCSPISGHRSVSWYQQTPGQGLQFLFEYFSETQRNKGNFPGRFSGRQFSNSRSEMNVSTLELGDSALYLCASSLGLWSSGANVLTFGAGSRLTVL.

This clonotype was seen a few times. This chain connects TRBV18 to TRBJ2-7; 7 nucleotides match TRBD1. V lost 3 bases, J lost 4 bases, and 6 bases stayed unmatched. The CDR3 has 14 amino acids. In germline, CDR1 is KGHSH, CDR2 LQKENI. The CDR3 coding sequence is TGTGCCAGCTCACCTCCATCGGGACAGTACGAGCAGTACTTC. Amino acid sequence: CASSPPSGQYEQYF.

V and J are TRBV29-1 and TRBJ2-3; no reliable D call. The length of the CDR3 is 15 residues. CDR1 and CDR2 from the germline V gene are SQVTM and ANQGSEA. The V end lost 4 bases, the J end lost 0 bases, and 14 bases lay between the germline ends. CDR3 in DNA: TGCAGCGTTGGTCGGTGGCAGGTTAGCACAGATACGCAGTATTTT. Its protein product is CSVGRWQVSTDTQYF.

This clonotype has a count of ten or more. The rearrangement uses TRBV12-3 or TRBV12-4 and TRBJ2-1, with no clear D. The CDR3 length is 13 residues. With 3 bases removed from V and 4 bases from J, the gap between germline ends came to 7 bases. The DNA for the CDR3 is TGTGCCAGCAGTTTTGGTGCATACAATGAGCAGTTCTTC. It is translated as CASSFGAYNEQFF.

The chain carries TRBV7-6 and TRBJ2-2, with no clear D. Per germline, CDR1 SGHVS and CDR2 FNYEAQ. The ends were cut back, 2 bases at V and 0 bases at J, with 10 bases in the middle. There are 16 residues in the CDR3. The CDR3 loop reads CASSLRPNTNTGELFF. The CDR3 DNA reads as TGTGCCAGCAGCTTACGGCCGAATACGAACACCGGGGAGCTGTTTTTT.

This clonotype was found many times. This sequence joins TRBV6-2 or TRBV6-3 and TRBJ2-1; no reliable D call. V was cut by 5 bases and J by 7 bases, with 24 bases left in between. The germline V gene has CDR1 MNHEY and CDR2 SVGEGT. The CDR3 consists of 17 residues. The CDR3 here is CASSPPTGRLLHNEQFF. CDR3 DNA sequence: TGTGCCAGCAGTCCTCCGACCGGCAGACTTCTACATAATGAGCAGTTCTTC.

The chain combines TRBV14 with TRBJ2-1; D is tentatively TRBD1 or TRBD2 (6 bases each). Looked up from germline, CDR1 is SGHDN and CDR2 is FVKESK. CDR3 length: 14 amino acids. V lost 1 base, J lost 8 bases, and 12 bases lay in between. As DNA, the CDR3 is TGTGCCAGCAGCCAAGGGTCCGGGGGCGATGAGCAGTTCTTC. Its translation is CASSQGSGGDEQFF.

This clonotype came up a few times. J is TRBJ1-6 and V is TRBV12-3 or TRBV12-4; D is uncertain. The ends were cut back, 3 bases at V and 9 bases at J, with 6 bases in the middle. This CDR3 spans 12 amino acids. Here the CDR3 reads CASSFSGSPLHF. The CDR3 nucleotides read TGTGCCAGCAGTTTCTCGGGTTCACCCCTCCACTTT.

The chain combines TRBV20-1 with TRBJ2-1; D gene ambiguous. With 6 bases removed from V and 9 bases from J, the gap between germline ends came to 12 bases. Germline V lookup: CDR1 DFQATT, CDR2 SNEGSKA (reference sequence). The CDR3 totals 11 residues. CDR3 nucleotide sequence: TGCAGTGCGAAGGCGGAGACTGAGCAGTTCTTC. It specifies CSAKAETEQFF.

This clonotype was recorded at least ten times. V usage is TRBV12-3 or TRBV12-4 and J usage is TRBJ2-5; no definite D call. The CDR3 runs 12 residues. Trimming took off 4 bases at V and 4 bases at J, with 7 bases between the two ends. CDR3 DNA sequence: TGTGCCAGCAGTTCGTTGGGAGAGACCCAGTACTTC. It yields the protein CASSSLGETQYF.

This sequence joins TRBV21-1 and TRBJ2-2; the table gives TRBD1 as D, unverified against the DNA. TRBV21-1 is listed as a pseudogene. The CDR3 loop spans 17 amino acids. CDR3 sequence: CASSKVSDRGNTGELFF. The CDR3, as DNA: TGTGCCAGCAGCAAAGTTAGCGACAGGGGAAACACCGGGGAGCTGTTTTTT.

This clonotype has only a few counts. This chain uses TRBV20-1 with TRBJ1-1; D gene uncertain. The CDR3 extends over 12 amino acids. The germline CDR1 and CDR2 sequences are DFQATT and SNEGSKA (reference sequence). Trimming took off 3 bases at V and 0 bases at J, with 5 bases between the two ends. CDR3: CSASIVNTEAFF. The CDR3 coding sequence is TGCAGTGCTAGCATAGTGAACACTGAAGCTTTCTTT.

This clonotype was observed a few times. The chain links TRBV6-1 to TRBJ2-7; weak D call: TRBD2 (5 bases). The CDR3 is 14 amino acids. Germline CDR1 and CDR2: MNHNS and SASEGT. Trimming took off 6 bases at V and 2 bases at J, with 14 bases between the two ends. The CDR3 loop is CASSSPGSAYEQYF. The CDR3 DNA is TGTGCCAGCAGCTCCCCGGGGTCGGCCTACGAGCAGTACTTC.

The gene calls are TRBV6-2 or TRBV6-3 and TRBJ2-5, with 15 bases fitting TRBD2. CDR1 and CDR2 (germline): MNHEY, SVGEGT. V lost 7 bases, J lost 5 bases, and 8 bases stayed unmatched. The CDR3 sequence is 16 residues long. In DNA form, the CDR3 reads TGTGCCAGCAATTCGGGACTAGCGGGAGGAAAGGAGACCCAGTACTTC. Amino acid sequence: CASNSGLAGGKETQYF.

The chain has TRBV5-1 and TRBJ2-1; a possible D gene is TRBD2 (6 bases). The V end lost 4 bases, the J end lost 0 bases, and 20 bases lay between the germline ends. CDR1 and CDR2 from the germline V gene are SGHRS and YFSETQ. The length of the CDR3 is 18 residues. In DNA, the CDR3 is TGCGCCAGCAGCCGGCCATTGGAGGGAGCCGGCTCCTACAATGAGCAGTTCTTC. Its protein is CASSRPLEGAGSYNEQFF.

The chain couples TRBV20-1 to TRBJ1-2, with 10 bases lining up with TRBD1. The length of the CDR3 is 13 residues. The V and J ends lost 6 bases and 8 bases, in that order; junction bases with no gene match: 9. Germline loops: CDR1 DFQATT, CDR2 SNEGSKA (reference sequence). The DNA of the CDR3 is TGCAGTGCAGCCGGACAGGGGGGATGGGGCTACACCTTC. Encoded protein: CSAAGQGGWGYTF.

This clonotype was counted between two and nine times. The chain joins TRBV10-3 to TRBJ1-3, with D tentatively TRBD1 (5 bases). The CDR3 is 11 amino acids. Germline V CDR1 and CDR2: ENHRY, SYGVKD. With 9 bases removed from V and 2 bases from J, the gap between germline ends came to 5 bases. The CDR3 nucleotides are TGTGCCATAGGGGCTGGAAACACCATATATTTT. It specifies CAIGAGNTIYF.

The chain employs TRBV20-1 and TRBJ2-7, with D possibly matching TRBD2 (6 bases). There are 13 residues in the CDR3. Trimming stripped 7 bases from V and 5 bases from J, with 18 bases between. In germline, CDR1 is DFQATT, CDR2 SNEGSKA (reference sequence). CDR3 residues: CSVPGRPGDEQYF. In DNA form, the CDR3 reads TGCAGTGTTCCAGGGAGGCCGGGCGACGAGCAGTACTTC.

This clonotype was counted a few times. The chain is built from TRBV6-5 and TRBJ2-7; 7 nucleotides agree with TRBD1. This CDR3 is 15 amino acids long. Germline V gene lookup returns CDR1 MNHEY and CDR2 SVGAGI. V lost 0 bases to trimming and J lost 1 base; unmatched junction nucleotides: 3. This CDR3 reads CASSYSQGRSYEQYF. The DNA of the CDR3 is TGTGCCAGCAGTTACTCACAGGGGCGATCCTACGAGCAGTACTTC.

This sequence joins TRBV19 and TRBJ2-3; no reliable D call. V was pared by 2 bases and J by 5 bases, with 8 bases between. CDR1 LNHDA and CDR2 SQIVND come from the germline V gene (reference sequence). This CDR3 comprises 13 residues. This chain's CDR3 is CASSIYEEDTQYF. The CDR3 nucleotides are TGTGCCAGTAGTATATATGAAGAAGATACGCAGTATTTT. Combining the CDR3 with reference TRBV19 and TRBJ2-3 gives the whole variable domain DGGITQSPKYLFRKEGQNVTLSCEQNLNHDAMYWYRQDPGQGLRLIYYSQIVNDFQKGDIAEGYSVSREKKESFPLTVTSAQKNPTAFYLCASSIYEEDTQYFGPGTRLTVL.

The chain is built from TRBV2 and TRBJ2-3, with 12 bases identical to TRBD2. Germline trimming cut 1 base from V and 9 bases from J; bases unmatched to any gene: 2. The CDR3 runs to 14 residues. Looked up from germline, CDR1 is SNHLY and CDR2 is FYNNEI. In DNA, the CDR3 is TGTGCCAGCAGTGAAGTCACTAGCGGGGGGACGCAGTATTTT. The encoded protein is CASSEVTSGGTQYF.

J is TRBJ2-3 and V is TRBV20-1; the D is unclear. V was clipped by 4 bases and J by 6 bases, with 17 bases between them. This CDR3 spans 14 amino acids. CDR1 and CDR2 (germline): DFQATT, SNEGSKA (reference sequence). CDR3 coding DNA: TGCAGTGCTACTCCCCTAGGTTTCACCGATACGCAGTATTTT. This encodes CSATPLGFTDTQYF.

V is TRBV11-2 and J is TRBJ2-5, with D perhaps TRBD1 (6 bases). The CDR3 is 15 amino acids. Germline CDR1 SGHAT, CDR2 FQNNGV. The germline V and J ends were trimmed by 2 bases and 5 bases, with 15 bases remaining between them. CDR3 bases: TGTGCCAGCAGCTTATCAATCGGGACATTCGAGACCCAGTACTTC. It translates to CASSLSIGTFETQYF.

This clonotype was seen many times. The chain joins TRBV12-3 or TRBV12-4 to TRBJ2-1; 10 bases agree with TRBD2. This CDR3 region has 17 residues. V trimming: 3 bases; J trimming: 0 bases; junction bases outside the gene matches: 5. Here the CDR3 reads CASSLSSGGHSYNEQFF. CDR3 bases: TGTGCCAGCAGTTTGTCTAGCGGGGGCCACTCCTACAATGAGCAGTTCTTC.

V gene TRBV15 combines with J gene TRBJ2-3; no reliable D call. Germline CDR1 reads LNHNV; CDR2 reads YYDKDF (reference sequence). This CDR3 has 13 residues. V was cut by 0 bases and J by 11 bases, with 12 bases left in between. The DNA of the CDR3 is TGTGCCACCAGCAGAGATTGGAAGCATGGGCAGTATTTT. It specifies CATSRDWKHGQYF. Full variable domain (remainder filled in from reference TRBV15 and TRBJ2-3): DAMVIQNPRYQVTQFGKPVTLSCSQTLNHNVMYWYQQKSSQAPKLLFHYYDKDFNNEADTPDNFQSRRPNTSFCFLDIRSPGLGDTAMYLCATSRDWKHGQYFGPGTRLTVL.

The V call is TRBV7-9, the J call TRBJ2-7, with no clear D. V was pared by 1 base and J by 4 bases, with 14 bases between. There are 15 residues in the CDR3. The germline V gene encodes CDR1 SEHNR and CDR2 FQNEAQ (reference sequence). In DNA, the CDR3 is TGTGCCAGCAGCTTAGGCCGAGTTGGGCCTTACGAGCAGTACTTC. This codes for CASSLGRVGPYEQYF.

The chain uses TRBV7-7 and TRBJ2-2; D could derive from TRBD1 or TRBD2 (5 bases each). V was trimmed by 1 base and J by 4 bases, leaving 10 bases between them. CDR1 is SSHAT and CDR2 is FNYEAQ in the germline V gene (reference sequence). This CDR3 spans 15 amino acids. The CDR3: CASSLDPGTTGELFF. CDR3 DNA sequence: TGTGCCAGCAGCTTAGATCCAGGGACCACCGGGGAGCTGTTTTTT. The whole variable domain, filled in from reference TRBV7-7 and TRBJ2-2, reads GAGVSQSPRYKVTKRGQDVTLRCDPISSHATLYWYQQALGQGPEFLTYFNYEAQPDKSGLPSDRFSAERPEGSISTLTIQRTEQRDSAMYRCASSLDPGTTGELFFGEGSRLTVL.